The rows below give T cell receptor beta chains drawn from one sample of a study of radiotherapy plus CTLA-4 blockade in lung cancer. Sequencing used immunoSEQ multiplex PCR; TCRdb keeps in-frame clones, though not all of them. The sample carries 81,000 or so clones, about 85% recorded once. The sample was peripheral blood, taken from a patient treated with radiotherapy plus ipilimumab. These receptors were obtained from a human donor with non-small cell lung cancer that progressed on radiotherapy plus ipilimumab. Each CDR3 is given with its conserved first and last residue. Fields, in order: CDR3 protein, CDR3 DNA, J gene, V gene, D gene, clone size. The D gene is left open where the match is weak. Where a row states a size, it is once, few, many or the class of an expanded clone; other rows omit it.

CDR3aa: CASSKDPRRSNQPQHF
CDR3nt: TGTGCCAGCAGCAAAGATCCCCGGAGGAGCAATCAGCCCCAGCATTTT
j_gene: TRBJ1-5
v_gene: TRBV21-1
d_gene: -
abundance: -

CDR3aa: CASSWGQGSATSGYTF
CDR3nt: TGTGCCAGCAGTTGGGGACAGGGAAGCGCCACCAGTGGCTACACCTTC
j_gene: TRBJ1-2
v_gene: TRBV6-6
d_gene: TRBD1
abundance: -

CDR3aa: CASSSDNYSNQPQHF
CDR3nt: TGTGCCAGCAGCTCCGACAATTATAGCAATCAGCCCCAGCATTTT
j_gene: TRBJ1-5
v_gene: TRBV7-2
d_gene: -
abundance: once

CDR3aa: CASSLRWGRDTEAFF
CDR3nt: TGTGCCAGCAGCTTAAGGTGGGGCAGGGACACTGAAGCTTTCTTT
j_gene: TRBJ1-1
v_gene: TRBV7-2
d_gene: -
abundance: -

CDR3aa: CASSTASSGANVLTF
CDR3nt: TGTGCCAGCAGTACAGCTAGCTCTGGGGCCAACGTCCTGACTTTC
j_gene: TRBJ2-6
v_gene: TRBV27
d_gene: -
abundance: -

CDR3aa: CASSPRGTGETYGYTF
CDR3nt: TGTGCCAGCAGCCCCCGAGGGACAGGGGAAACCTATGGCTACACCTTC
j_gene: TRBJ1-2
v_gene: TRBV9
d_gene: TRBD1
abundance: once

CDR3aa: CSGEQGPDYGYTF
CDR3nt: TGCAGCGGGGAACAGGGGCCGGACTATGGCTACACCTTC
j_gene: TRBJ1-2
v_gene: TRBV29-1
d_gene: TRBD1
abundance: -

CDR3aa: CASSFLGADRGAEAFF
CDR3nt: TGTGCCAGCAGTTTCCTGGGGGCGGATAGAGGGGCTGAAGCTTTCTTT
j_gene: TRBJ1-1
v_gene: TRBV28
d_gene: -
abundance: -

CDR3aa: CASSQDLGGGPNLAKNIQYF
CDR3nt: TGCGCCAGCAGCCAAGATCTGGGCGGGGGGCCGAATCTAGCCAAAAACATTCAGTACTTC
j_gene: TRBJ2-4
v_gene: TRBV4-3
d_gene: TRBD2
abundance: -

CDR3aa: CASSLRGGGDSPLHF
CDR3nt: TGTGCCAGCAGCTTAAGAGGCGGTGGGGATTCACCCCTCCACTTT
j_gene: TRBJ1-6
v_gene: TRBV7-3
d_gene: -
abundance: once

CDR3aa: CASSPGTSVANEQFF
CDR3nt: TGTGCTAGCAGCCCCGGGACTAGCGTAGCGAATGAGCAGTTCTTC
j_gene: TRBJ2-1
v_gene: TRBV7-7
d_gene: TRBD2
abundance: -

CDR3aa: CASSGGYEQYF
CDR3nt: TGTGCCAGCAGCGGCGGGTACGAGCAGTACTTC
j_gene: TRBJ2-7
v_gene: TRBV28
d_gene: -
abundance: -

CDR3aa: CASSLGQVASYNEQFF
CDR3nt: TGCGCCAGCAGCTTGGGACAGGTGGCCTCCTACAATGAGCAGTTCTTC
j_gene: TRBJ2-1
v_gene: TRBV5-1
d_gene: -
abundance: once

CDR3aa: CASSQDTAASPYEQYF
CDR3nt: TGTGCCAGCAGCCAAGATACGGCAGCCTCCCCCTACGAGCAGTACTTC
j_gene: TRBJ2-7
v_gene: TRBV4-2
d_gene: -
abundance: -

CDR3aa: CATSWARGNQPQHF
CDR3nt: TGTGCCACCTCCTGGGCGCGGGGGAATCAGCCCCAGCATTTT
j_gene: TRBJ1-5
v_gene: TRBV6-1
d_gene: -
abundance: few

CDR3aa: CASSLSIAGVGTDTQYF
CDR3nt: TGTGCCAGCAGCTTATCTATAGCGGGAGTTGGCACAGATACGCAGTATTTT
j_gene: TRBJ2-3
v_gene: TRBV7-6
d_gene: TRBD2
abundance: -

CDR3aa: CASSLPGPYEQYF
CDR3nt: TGTGCCAGCAGCTTACCAGGGCCCTACGAGCAGTACTTC
j_gene: TRBJ2-7
v_gene: TRBV7-9
d_gene: -
abundance: once

CDR3aa: CASSPWLALSTKAFF
CDR3nt: TGTGCCAGCAGCCCGTGGTTAGCGTTGAGCACTAAAGCTTTCTTT
j_gene: TRBJ1-1
v_gene: TRBV4-2
d_gene: -
abundance: -

CDR3aa: CASSVGINGGAHEETQYF
CDR3nt: TGTGCCAGCAGTGTCGGAATAAATGGGGGGGCCCACGAAGAGACCCAGTACTTC
j_gene: TRBJ2-5
v_gene: TRBV2
d_gene: -
abundance: -

CDR3aa: CASSWDTNQPQHF
CDR3nt: TGTGCCAGCAGCTGGGACACCAATCAGCCCCAGCATTTT
j_gene: TRBJ1-5
v_gene: TRBV4-2
d_gene: -
abundance: -

CDR3aa: CASSVVGGLETQYF
CDR3nt: TGTGCCAGCAGTGTTGTGGGGGGCCTAGAGACCCAGTACTTC
j_gene: TRBJ2-5
v_gene: TRBV25-1
d_gene: -
abundance: once

CDR3aa: CASSYNSDAKNIQYF
CDR3nt: TGTGCCAGCAGCTATAACAGTGACGCCAAAAACATTCAGTACTTC
j_gene: TRBJ2-4
v_gene: TRBV7-9
d_gene: -
abundance: -

CDR3aa: CASSVEGGVFYNEQFF
CDR3nt: TGTGCCAGCAGCGTAGAAGGCGGGGTATTTTACAATGAGCAGTTCTTC
j_gene: TRBJ2-1
v_gene: TRBV9
d_gene: -
abundance: -

CDR3aa: CASSTRRAGAGELFF
CDR3nt: TGTGCCAGCAGTACAAGACGAGCGGGGGCCGGGGAGCTGTTTTTT
j_gene: TRBJ2-2
v_gene: TRBV2
d_gene: TRBD2
abundance: few

CDR3aa: CASGLGPGFNEKLFF
CDR3nt: TGTGCTAGTGGTTTGGGGCCGGGGTTTAATGAAAAACTGTTTTTT
j_gene: TRBJ1-4
v_gene: TRBV12-5
d_gene: -
abundance: -

CDR3aa: CASSALAASSYEQYF
CDR3nt: TGTGCCAGCAGTGCACTAGCGGCAAGCTCCTACGAGCAGTACTTC
j_gene: TRBJ2-7
v_gene: TRBV2
d_gene: TRBD2
abundance: -

CDR3aa: CAISESWTGELFF
CDR3nt: TGTGCCATCAGTGAGTCGTGGACCGGGGAGCTGTTTTTT
j_gene: TRBJ2-2
v_gene: TRBV10-3
d_gene: -
abundance: -